This T cell receptor (beta chain) was captured in a study of response to subunit inactivated influenza vaccine (dated by TCRdb to the late 2010s). At the level of the whole study: To follow how T cells responded to a trivalent subunit inactivated influenza vaccine, the researchers relied on deep quantitative profiling of the T cell receptor repertoire.

The investigation overall reported the following: It was suggested by the authors that each seasonal influenza vaccination may recruit only a limited number of new T cells.

The method was RT-PCR. For sequencing, an Illumina HiSeq 2500 was employed. Using fastp trimming at Q25 and MiXCR clonotype assembly, TCRdb reanalyzed the public sequencing data and kept in-frame beta chains. Records with the same CDR3 protein are collapsed into one entry carrying the most frequent genes and DNA. This sample has around 540,000 distinct CDR3 sequences in its table, and about 11% of those were observed once. The ten largest clones add up to roughly 10% of the sample. This clonotype showed up just a few times. The antigen this receptor binds is unknown. Base qualities were left out, and no much larger clone turns up one base away. The germline ends are 8 bases apart after V is trimmed by 8 bases and J by 4 bases. The CDR3 runs 11 amino acids, cysteine and phenylalanine included. The sequence is cut down to CDR3 DNA, 33 bases in frame from base 1. As encoded in the germline V gene (reference sequence), CDR1 is LNHNV while CDR2 is YYDKDF.

The TCR was taken from a man over 45 who received an inactivated influenza vaccine. Donor details come from another sample of the same person, matched by shared clones. The sample consisted of PBMCs from blood, taken on the day of vaccination. The chain joins TRBV15 to TRBJ2-5; no D segment can be confidently identified. DNA sequence: TGTGCCACCTATTGGGGAGAGACCCAGTACTTC. Its product reads: CATYWGETQYF.